A single sample is the source of the 17 T cell receptor beta chains below, sequenced in a study of T-cell reconstitution after alpha-beta-depleted transplantation in children. A library of TCRbeta sequences, prepared with unique molecular identifiers, was generated. TCRdb fed the PCR reads into MiXCR, producing one record per CDR3 protein. The profile shows around 380,000 distinct CDR3 sequences, about a tenth of them singletons. This specimen was PBMCs from the stem cell graft donor, taken from the stem cell graft. All receptors come from a human donor who donated a stem cell graft to a child with acute myeloid leukemia.

J is TRBJ2-7 and V is TRBV6-1, with D uncertain. CDR3 length equals 12 residues. Trimming stripped 0 bases from V and 6 bases from J, with 6 bases between. Germline assignment: CDR1 MNHNS and CDR2 SASEGT. DNA for the CDR3: TGTGCCAGCAGTGAAGCCTGGCTCGAGCAGTACTTC. Its protein is CASSEAWLEQYF.

This clonotype has a handful of counts. The chain couples TRBV29-1 to TRBJ2-2, with TRBD1 as a possible D gene (7 bases). Germline CDR1 reads SQVTM; CDR2 reads ANQGSEA. The CDR3 is 14 amino acids. V shed 5 bases and J shed 3 bases, with 13 bases lying between them. The CDR3 protein is CSVPGDSYTGELFF. For the CDR3, the DNA is TGCAGCGTTCCGGGGGACAGCTACACCGGGGAGCTGTTTTTT.

This clonotype has a handful of counts. This sequence joins TRBV29-1 and TRBJ2-1; perhaps TRBD1 as D (6 bases). CDR1 SQVTM and CDR2 ANQGSEA come from the germline V gene. V shed 3 bases and J shed 9 bases, with 12 bases lying between them. The CDR3 is made up of 12 amino acids. CDR3 in DNA: TGCAGCGTTGACCCACAGGGCACTGAGCAGTTCTTC. Its translation: CSVDPQGTEQFF.

This clonotype was seen more than once but under ten times. The chain joins TRBV12-3 or TRBV12-4 to TRBJ2-4; no definite D call. The CDR3 has 14 amino acids. The V and J ends lost 6 bases and 4 bases respectively, with 13 bases between them. The CDR3 sequence is CASSRFRRKNIQYF. The CDR3 DNA reads TGTGCCAGCAGCCGGTTTAGGCGGAAAAACATTCAGTACTTC.

The chain has TRBV29-1 and TRBJ2-1; possible D gene TRBD2, 5 bases. This CDR3 comprises 13 residues. Per germline, CDR1 SQVTM and CDR2 ANQGSEA. With 8 bases removed from V and 8 bases from J, the gap between germline ends came to 19 bases. The CDR3 DNA reads TGCAGCTTTGCACGGACTCCGAGGTATGAGCAGTTCTTC. Its protein product is CSFARTPRYEQFF.

V usage is TRBV3-2 and J usage is TRBJ2-1; whether TRBD2, the table's D call, matches the DNA was not checked. TRBV3-2 is recorded as a pseudogene. The CDR3 is made up of 15 amino acids. The CDR3 DNA is TGTGCCAGCAGCTCACTCTCTAGCGGGAGTGGTGAGCAGTTCTTC. Amino acids: CASSSLSSGSGEQFF.

The rearrangement joins TRBV18 to TRBJ2-5; unclear D gene. This CDR3 is built from 14 residues. The germline gives CDR1 KGHSH, CDR2 LQKENI. Deletions cut 0 bases from V and 4 bases from J, with 9 bases between. The CDR3 sequence is CASSPPGVAETQYF. Here the CDR3 DNA reads TGTGCCAGCTCACCACCTGGGGTGGCAGAGACCCAGTACTTC.

This clonotype was found a few times. The chain employs TRBV21-1 and TRBJ2-3. TRBV21-1 is designated a pseudogene. This CDR3 has 16 amino acids. CDR3 sequence (DNA): TGTGCCAGCAGCAAAGCGCAGGTTGGATTCGTAGATACGCAGTATTTT. Translation gives CASSKAQVGFVDTQYF.

This clonotype was seen only a few times. This sequence joins TRBV5-1 and TRBJ2-4; D uncertain. This CDR3 spans 15 amino acids. The ends were cut back, 0 bases at V and 8 bases at J, with 15 bases in the middle. Germline CDR1 is SGHRS and CDR2 is YFSETQ. The CDR3 DNA is TGCGCCAGCAGCTTGGCTGCCGGAGTAGCCGACATTCAGTACTTC. It codes for CASSLAAGVADIQYF.

The rearrangement joins TRBV5-1 to TRBJ1-1; D is unresolved. This CDR3 contains 14 residues. Trimming shortened V by 10 bases and J by 1 base, and 17 bases separated the two germline ends. Per the germline V gene, CDR1 is SGHRS and CDR2 is YFSETQ. CDR3 region: CASEEMGGNTEAFF. The CDR3 nucleotides are TGCGCCTCCGAGGAGATGGGAGGGAACACTGAAGCTTTCTTT.

The genes are TRBV20-1 and TRBJ2-3; TRBD2 agrees at 9 bases. V dropped 6 bases and J dropped 4; count of bases not matched to a gene: 11. CDR1 DFQATT and CDR2 SNEGSKA come from the germline V gene (reference sequence). The CDR3 has 15 residues. The CDR3 region has the DNA TGCAGTGCCCTAATAGCGGGAGCTCGGGCAGATACGCAGTATTTT. Encoded protein: CSALIAGARADTQYF.

This clonotype was counted ten times or more. The J gene is TRBJ2-7, the V gene TRBV7-8; 7 bases are shared with TRBD1. The germline V gene encodes CDR1 SGHVS and CDR2 FQNEAQ. The CDR3 runs 16 residues. V dropped 2 bases and J dropped 0; count of bases not matched to a gene: 7. As DNA, the CDR3 is TGTGCCAGCAGCTTATCAAGGACAGGAGTCTCCTACGAGCAGTACGTC. Protein: CASSLSRTGVSYEQYV.

This clonotype was counted a few times. The V gene is TRBV15, the J gene TRBJ2-1; D unresolved. This CDR3 contains 14 residues. The V gene's germline CDR1 is LNHNV and CDR2 YYDKDF (reference sequence). The germline V and J ends were trimmed by 5 bases and 0 bases, with 8 bases remaining between them. The CDR3 DNA reads as TGTGCCACCAGCGTACTTTACTCCTACAATGAGCAGTTCTTC. This sequence encodes CATSVLYSYNEQFF.

Many counts were recorded for this clonotype. The genes are TRBV29-1 and TRBJ1-1; D is unresolved. Trimming shortened V by 2 bases and J by 8 bases, and 9 bases separated the two germline ends. CDR3 length: 11 residues. From germline, CDR1 is SQVTM and CDR2 ANQGSEA. The CDR3 spells CSVEPVAEAFF. The CDR3 bases are TGCAGCGTTGAACCCGTAGCAGAAGCTTTCTTT.

The rearrangement joins TRBV25-1 to TRBJ2-2; the D gene could be TRBD1 or TRBD2 (5 bases each). Looked up from germline, CDR1 is MGHDK and CDR2 is SYGVNS. The V gene lost 3 bases and the J gene lost 4 bases, with 15 bases spanning the gap. The CDR3 covers 16 residues. The CDR3 DNA reads TGTGCCAGCAGTGATGTGTGGGGGAATCTCACCGGGGAGCTGTTTTTT. It encodes CASSDVWGNLTGELFF. The whole variable domain, filled in from reference TRBV25-1 and TRBJ2-2, reads EADIYQTPRYLVIGTGKKITLECSQTMGHDKMYWYQQDPGMELHLIHYSYGVNSTEKGDLSSESTVSRIRTEHFPLTLESARPSHTSQYLCASSDVWGNLTGELFFGEGSRLTVL.

V gene TRBV7-9 combines with J gene TRBJ1-4, with 8 positions matching TRBD1. The CDR3 is 14 amino acids. Germline values: CDR1 SEHNR, CDR2 FQNEAQ (reference sequence). V shed 4 bases, J shed 8 bases, and the junction held 6 bases outside the gene matches. DNA of the CDR3: TGTGCCAGCAGCTCCGAGGGGGACAGGGAAAAACTGTTTTTT. Translation gives CASSSEGDREKLFF.

This chain uses TRBV5-4 with TRBJ2-7, with D possibly TRBD2 on 6 matching bases. The ends were cut back, 0 bases at V and 7 bases at J, with 14 bases in the middle. In germline, CDR1 is SGHNT, CDR2 YYREEE (reference sequence). This CDR3 has 14 residues. This CDR3 is CASSLGGLYVEQYF. The DNA of the CDR3 is TGTGCCAGCAGCTTGGGGGGACTCTACGTAGAGCAGTACTTC.